This T cell receptor (beta chain) was profiled in a study of tumor-infiltrating lymphocytes in localized non-small cell lung cancer. The germline V and J ends were trimmed by 3 bases and 4 bases, with 19 bases remaining between them. Germline values: CDR1 SEHNR, CDR2 FQNEAQ (reference sequence). The CDR3 spans 17 residues. Findings of the study overall: Tumor T-cell fraction from TCR sequencing was not associated with recurrence-free survival (p = 0.61). Tumors had more T cell infiltration than uninvolved lung, per TCRbeta sequencing and CD3 counts.

This clone has only one observation. Its antigen is currently unknown. Libraries were prepared by immunoSEQ multiplex PCR; TCRdb keeps only in-frame clonotypes and omits some of them. The table lists approximately 17,000 clones, roughly 76% of them singletons. The chain joins TRBV7-9 to TRBJ2-1; tentative D call: TRBD2 (5 bases). Sequencing was performed on lung tumor tissue. This sequence originates from a human donor with non-small cell lung cancer. In DNA form, the CDR3 reads TGTGCCAGCAGCTTTTCCCCGTTACGGGAATCTTACAATGAGCAGTTCTTC. Translating it yields CASSFSPLRESYNEQFF.